Following are 27 T cell receptor beta chains from one sample sequenced in a study of CDR3 diversity in severe acne. From the PCR reads, TCRdb called clonotypes with MiXCR, one entry per CDR3 protein. The table lists roughly 93,000 distinct CDR3 sequences, approximately 49% of them singletons. The sample was blood. Every receptor here comes from a male donor with severe acne vulgaris.

This clonotype was recorded at least ten times. The CDR3 DNA sequence: TGCAGTGCTAGTTGGCAAGGGGGCAATCAGCCCCAGCATTTT. This gives the protein CSASWQGGNQPQHF. The rearrangement uses TRBV20-1 and TRBJ1-5; D may be TRBD1 (5 bases). The ends were cut back, 3 bases at V and 2 bases at J, with 11 bases in the middle. This CDR3 has 14 amino acids. The germline V gene has CDR1 DFQATT and CDR2 SNEGSKA (reference sequence).

This clonotype was counted ten times or more. The rearrangement uses TRBV2 and TRBJ1-6; no firm D call. Germline lookup yields CDR1 SNHLY and CDR2 FYNNEI. V lost 7 bases to trimming and J lost 7 bases, with 11 bases between them. The CDR3 totals 13 residues. CDR3 nucleotide sequence: TGTGCCAGCATGACGGAAGTCAATTCACCCCTCCACTTT. Translating gives CASMTEVNSPLHF. Looking up the rest from reference TRBV2 and TRBJ1-6 gives the full variable domain: EPEVTQTPSHQVTQMGQEVILRCVPISNHLYFYWYRQILGQKVEFLVSFYNNEISEKSEIFDDQFSVERPDGSNFTLKIRSTKLEDSAMYFCASMTEVNSPLHFGNGTRLTVT.

This clonotype was recorded many times. The chain employs TRBV11-3 and TRBJ2-1; D is ambiguous. V shed 5 bases and J shed 4 bases, with 9 bases lying between them. Germline lookup yields CDR1 SGHNT and CDR2 YENEEA. The CDR3 has 13 amino acids. The CDR3 DNA sequence: TGTGCCAGCAGCCCGGGCCTATACAATGAGCAGTTCTTC. Its protein is CASSPGLYNEQFF.

The chain carries TRBV9 and TRBJ2-6, with D maybe TRBD1 (6 bases). Trimming took 4 bases from V and 3 from J, leaving 14 bases between them. CDR1 and CDR2 (germline): SGDLS, YYNGEE. The CDR3 runs to 16 residues. DNA for the CDR3: TGTGCCAGCAGCACCAGTACAGGGATTGGGGCCAACGTCCTGACTTTC. Amino acid sequence: CASSTSTGIGANVLTF.

Points on this clonotype: One end of the junction fails to match germline, which may point to a read error. The chain joins TRBV7-9 to TRBJ1-1; D is undetermined. Germline V gene lookup returns CDR1 SEHNR and CDR2 FQNEAQ (reference sequence). The CDR3 has 8 amino acids. CDR3: CASSPPVF. CDR3 nucleotides: TGTGCCAGCAGCCCCCCCGTCTTT.

This clonotype was observed many times. The rearrangement joins TRBV20-1 to TRBJ2-3; TRBD1 aligns across 8 bases. The CDR3 runs to 15 residues. Trimming at V came to 3 bases and at J to 8 bases, leaving 13 bases not matched to a gene. The germline V gene encodes CDR1 DFQATT and CDR2 SNEGSKA (reference sequence). CDR3 sequence: CSASVVGTGTGTQYF. CDR3 coding DNA: TGCAGTGCTAGTGTGGTCGGGACAGGCACGGGTACGCAGTATTTT.

This chain connects TRBV28 to TRBJ1-2, with D maybe TRBD1 (5 bases). The V and J ends lost 6 bases and 2 bases respectively, with 16 bases between them. Germline V CDR1 and CDR2: MDHEN, SYDVKM. This CDR3 has 15 residues. CDR3 protein: CASSGWKTGNYGYTF. CDR3 DNA: TGTGCCAGCAGCGGGTGGAAAACAGGAAACTATGGCTACACCTTC.

At least ten counts were recorded for this clonotype. This chain joins TRBV27 and TRBJ2-7; D might be TRBD2 (7 bases). V was shortened by 6 bases and J by 3 bases, with 18 bases between the two germline ends. This CDR3 comprises 15 residues. Per the germline V gene, CDR1 is MNHEY and CDR2 is SMNVEV (reference sequence). The CDR3 loop is CASSTQSGGLYEQYF. CDR3 sequence (DNA): TGTGCCAGCAGCACCCAATCGGGGGGCCTCTACGAGCAGTACTTC.

The CDR3 protein is CASSAGGVSQPQHF. For the CDR3, the DNA is TGTGCCAGCAGCGCGGGAGGAGTGAGTCAGCCCCAGCATTTT. The rearrangement links TRBV11-2 to TRBJ1-5; D is undetermined. CDR1 is SGHAT, CDR2 FQNNGV, per germline. This CDR3 is 14 amino acids long. V lost 5 bases to trimming and J lost 6 bases, with 14 bases between them.

This clonotype was recorded at least ten times. V and J are TRBV6-2 or TRBV6-3 and TRBJ2-7; TRBD2 agrees at 10 bases. The CDR3 covers 17 residues. The germline CDR1 and CDR2 sequences are MNHEY and SVGEGT. V lost 6 bases to trimming and J lost 4 bases; unmatched junction nucleotides: 15. The CDR3 nucleotides are TGTGCCAGCAGCTCCTCCGGGGAAGCGGGAGGGTGGTACGAGCAGTACTTC. It is translated as CASSSSGEAGGWYEQYF.

In this sample, this clonotype turned up many times. V gene TRBV4-1 combines with J gene TRBJ1-5; maybe TRBD1 (5 bases). The V end lost 4 bases, the J end lost 2 bases, and 21 bases lay between the germline ends. The CDR3 has 18 amino acids. Looked up from germline, CDR1 is MGHRA and CDR2 is YSYEKL. The CDR3 loop is CASSRSQGLLNGNQPQHF. The CDR3 DNA sequence: TGCGCCAGCAGCCGGTCCCAGGGTCTTCTAAACGGCAATCAGCCCCAGCATTTT.

On this clonotype itself: A read error may explain this, as a much larger clone is one base away. The chain joins TRBV10-3 to TRBJ2-6; no clear D. CDR1 and CDR2 (germline): ENHRY, SYGVKD. The CDR3 consists of 15 residues. In DNA form, the CDR3 reads TGTGCCAGCAGTGAAGTTGCCATCAAGGCCAACGTCCTGACTTTC. It codes for CASSEVAIKANVLTF.

The chain links TRBV6-4 to TRBJ2-1; 7 bases line up with TRBD2. The ends lost 6 bases at V and 4 bases at J; junction bases unmatched: 3. The germline CDR1 and CDR2 sequences are MRHNA and SNTAGT. The CDR3 totals 13 residues. CDR3 nucleotide sequence: TGTGCCAGCAGGGGGGGGGGGTACAATGAGCAGTTCTTC. It specifies CASRGGGYNEQFF.

The V gene is TRBV4-1, the J gene TRBJ2-3; D is possibly TRBD2 (5 bases). V was clipped by 5 bases and J by 4 bases, with 10 bases between them. Germline values: CDR1 MGHRA, CDR2 YSYEKL. This CDR3 is built from 13 residues. DNA of the CDR3: TGCGCCAGCAGCATAGTGGAGGCAGATACGCAGTATTTT. Translation: CASSIVEADTQYF.

J is TRBJ1-2 and V is TRBV7-8; D unresolved. The CDR3 consists of 12 residues. Per the germline V gene, CDR1 is SGHVS and CDR2 is FQNEAQ. The V gene lost 5 bases and the J gene lost 3 bases, with 7 bases spanning the gap. The CDR3 DNA is TGTGCCAGCAGCGATGATTACTATGGCTACACCTTC. Translated, it gives CASSDDYYGYTF.

The sample holds many counts of this clonotype. This chain joins TRBV10-2 and TRBJ1-1; D is perhaps TRBD1 (6 bases). The CDR3 is made up of 15 amino acids. Germline values: CDR1 WSHSY, CDR2 SAAADI. V lost 0 bases to trimming and J lost 1 base, with 9 bases between them. CDR3 nucleotides: TGCGCCAGCAGTGAGTCCAGACAGGAGAACACTGAAGCTTTCTTT. Its translation is CASSESRQENTEAFF.

In its sample, this clonotype is medium-sized. The chain links TRBV7-2 to TRBJ2-7; tentatively, D is TRBD2 (6 bases). Trimming shortened V by 1 base and J by 2 bases, and 9 bases separated the two germline ends. Germline V CDR1 and CDR2: SGHTA, FQGNSA. The CDR3 contains 14 residues. The DNA for the CDR3 is TGTGCCAGCAGCTTAGGGGGGGACCCCTACGAGCAGTACTTC. Translated: CASSLGGDPYEQYF. Full variable domain (outside the CDR3, taken from reference TRBV7-2 and TRBJ2-7): GAGVSQSPSNKVTEKGKDVELRCDPISGHTALYWYRQSLGQGLEFLIYFQGNSAPDKSGLPSDRFSAERTGGSVSTLTIQRTQQEDSAVYLCASSLGGDPYEQYFGPGTRLTVT.

This chain links TRBV6-5 with TRBJ1-6; D not certain. The ends were cut back, 5 bases at V and 13 bases at J, with 6 bases in the middle. In germline, CDR1 is MNHEY, CDR2 SVGAGI. CDR3 length: 10 residues. CDR3 in amino acids: CASSHLPLHF. In nucleotides, the CDR3 is TGTGCCAGCAGTCATCTTCCCCTCCACTTT.

This chain joins TRBV24-1 and TRBJ2-3; 12 bases align to TRBD2. J lost 2 bases, V lost 1 base, and 3 bases had no gene match. The CDR3 spans 17 residues. CDR1 KGHDR and CDR2 SFDVKD come from the germline V gene. The CDR3 DNA is TGTGCCACCAGTGATTTTGGACTAGCGGGATACACAGATACGCAGTATTTT. It yields the protein CATSDFGLAGYTDTQYF.

The chain employs TRBV20-1 and TRBJ1-4; D is ambiguous. V lost 0 bases to trimming and J lost 8 bases, with 19 bases between them. This CDR3 is 16 amino acids long. Germline V CDR1 and CDR2: DFQATT, SNEGSKA (reference sequence). The CDR3 region is CSARDPSERVGEKLFF. CDR3 nucleotide sequence: TGCAGTGCTAGAGATCCGTCTGAAAGGGTTGGGGAAAAACTGTTTTTT.

V and J are TRBV24-1 and TRBJ2-3; either TRBD1 or TRBD2 may fit D (6 bases each). The germline gives CDR1 KGHDR, CDR2 SFDVKD. The germline V and J ends were trimmed by 4 bases and 3 bases, with 13 bases remaining between them. The CDR3 runs to 15 residues. The CDR3 DNA follows: TGTGCCACCAGTGACCGGAGGGGGGTTACAGATACGCAGTATTTT. The encoded protein is CATSDRRGVTDTQYF.

A few counts support this clonotype. The V and J genes are TRBV12-3 or TRBV12-4 and TRBJ2-1, with 8 bases matching TRBD2. CDR3 length: 14 amino acids. V shed 4 bases, J shed 6 bases, and the junction held 5 bases outside the gene matches. DNA for the CDR3: TGTGCCAGCAGTTATAGCGGGACCTTCAATGAGCAGTTCTTC. Its translation: CASSYSGTFNEQFF.

The chain has TRBV29-1 and TRBJ2-5; 14 bases fit TRBD2. CDR1 and CDR2 (germline): SQVTM, ANQGSEA. The V segment lost 0 bases and the J segment 5 bases; nucleotides outside the gene matches: 11. The CDR3 has 18 residues. CDR3 amino acids: CSVEDWGTSGSMSETQYF. The CDR3 nucleotides are TGCAGCGTTGAAGATTGGGGGACTAGCGGGAGTATGTCGGAGACCCAGTACTTC.

This chain joins TRBV5-1 and TRBJ1-4; maybe TRBD1 (5 bases). Germline V gene lookup returns CDR1 SGHRS and CDR2 YFSETQ. The CDR3 sequence is 14 residues long. Trimming cost V 4 bases and J 11 bases, with 18 bases left between them. The CDR3, as DNA: TGCGCCAGCAGCCTAGCGACGGGCAGGGATAAACTGTTTTTT. Translating gives CASSLATGRDKLFF. Full variable domain (remainder filled in from reference TRBV5-1 and TRBJ1-4): KAGVTQTPRYLIKTRGQQVTLSCSPISGHRSVSWYQQTPGQGLQFLFEYFSETQRNKGNFPGRFSGRQFSNSRSEMNVSTLELGDSALYLCASSLATGRDKLFFGSGTQLSVL.

This clonotype was counted between two and nine times. Being one base from a much bigger clone, this may be a read error. This chain joins TRBV7-8 and TRBJ2-1; TRBD2 agrees at 11 bases. Looked up from germline, CDR1 is SGHVS and CDR2 is FQNEAQ. The CDR3 is made up of 16 amino acids. The CDR3 DNA follows: TGTGCCAACAGCGCTATGGGACTAGCGGTGTACAATGAGCAGTTCTTC. It codes for CANSAMGLAVYNEQFF.

This clonotype was recorded a few times. J is TRBJ1-2 and V is TRBV7-4; D gene unclear. This CDR3 region has 15 residues. Per germline, CDR1 SGHVT and CDR2 SQSDAQ. Trimming removed 5 bases from V and 8 bases from J, with 21 bases in between. The CDR3 coding sequence is TGTGCCAGCAGCGTAGATCGGGGAATTCCTGACGGCTACACCTTC. Its translation is CASSVDRGIPDGYTF.

This clonotype is termed medium-sized. This chain links TRBV6-1 with TRBJ2-1, with D possibly being TRBD1 (6 bases). The germline V gene encodes CDR1 MNHNS and CDR2 SASEGT. This CDR3 is 13 amino acids long. V shed 2 bases and J shed 7 bases, with 9 bases lying between them. CDR3 bases: TGTGCCAGCAGTGAACGACAGGATAATGAGCAGTTCTTC. Protein product: CASSERQDNEQFF.